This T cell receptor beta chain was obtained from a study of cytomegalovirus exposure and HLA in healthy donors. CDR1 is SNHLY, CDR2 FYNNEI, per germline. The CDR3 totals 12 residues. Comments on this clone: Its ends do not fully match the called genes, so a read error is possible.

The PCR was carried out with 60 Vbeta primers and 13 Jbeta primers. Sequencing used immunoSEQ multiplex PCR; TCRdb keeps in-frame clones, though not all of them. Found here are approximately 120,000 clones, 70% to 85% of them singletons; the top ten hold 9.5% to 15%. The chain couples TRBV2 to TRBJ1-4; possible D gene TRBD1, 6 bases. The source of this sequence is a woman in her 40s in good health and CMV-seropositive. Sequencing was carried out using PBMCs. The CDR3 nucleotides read TGTGCCAGCAGCTTGCTAAGGACAGCAAATCGTTTT. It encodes CASSLLRTANRF.